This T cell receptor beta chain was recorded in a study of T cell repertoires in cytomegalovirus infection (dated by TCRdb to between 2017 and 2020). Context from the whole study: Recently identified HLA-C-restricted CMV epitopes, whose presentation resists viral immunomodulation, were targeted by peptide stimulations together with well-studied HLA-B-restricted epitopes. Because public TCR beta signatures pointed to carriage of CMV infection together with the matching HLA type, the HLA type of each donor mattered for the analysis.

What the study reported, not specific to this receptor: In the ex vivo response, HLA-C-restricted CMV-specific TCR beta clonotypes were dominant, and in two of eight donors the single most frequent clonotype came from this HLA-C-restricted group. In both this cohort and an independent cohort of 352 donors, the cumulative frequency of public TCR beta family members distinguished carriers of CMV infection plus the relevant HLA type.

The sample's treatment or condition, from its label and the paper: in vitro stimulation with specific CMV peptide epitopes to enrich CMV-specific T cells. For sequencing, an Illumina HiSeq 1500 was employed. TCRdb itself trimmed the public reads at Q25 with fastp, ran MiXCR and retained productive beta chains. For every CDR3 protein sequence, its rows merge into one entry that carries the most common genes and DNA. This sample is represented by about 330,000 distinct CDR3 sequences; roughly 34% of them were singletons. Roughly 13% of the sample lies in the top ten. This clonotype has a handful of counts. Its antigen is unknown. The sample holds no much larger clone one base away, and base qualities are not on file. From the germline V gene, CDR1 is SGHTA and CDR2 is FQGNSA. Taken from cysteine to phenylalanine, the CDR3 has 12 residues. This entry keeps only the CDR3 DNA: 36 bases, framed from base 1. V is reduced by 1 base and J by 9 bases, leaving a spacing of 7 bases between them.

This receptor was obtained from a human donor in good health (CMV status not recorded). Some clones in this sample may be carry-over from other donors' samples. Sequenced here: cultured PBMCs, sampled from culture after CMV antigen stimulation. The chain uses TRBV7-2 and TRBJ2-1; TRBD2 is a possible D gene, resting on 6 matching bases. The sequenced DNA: TGTGCCAGCAGCTTAGTCGGGGGTGAGCAGTTCTTC. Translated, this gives CASSLVGGEQFF.